The 9 T cell receptor beta chains given below trace back to one sample, sequenced in a study of blood T cell repertoires in COVID-19. Clones were read by immunoSEQ multiplex PCR, and TCRdb kept only the in-frame ones, dropping some. The sample carries 240,000 or so clones, 86% recorded once. The specimen was PBMCs or T cells enriched from blood (not recorded which). Source of these receptors: a woman aged 50 to 65 who had recovered from COVID-19.

The CDR3 spells CASSQLDRGTDTQYF. DNA for the CDR3: TGCGCCAGCAGCCAACTGGACAGGGGCACAGATACGCAGTATTTT. V usage is TRBV4-3 and J usage is TRBJ2-3; TRBD1 aligns across 8 bases. The CDR3 runs 15 residues. The V segment lost 2 bases and the J segment 1 base; nucleotides outside the gene matches: 2. Germline V gene data show CDR1 as LGHNA and CDR2 as YSLEER.

This clone occurred a few times. This chain links TRBV7-6 with TRBJ2-3; 10 bases agree with TRBD2. This CDR3 has 16 amino acids. Germline V gene lookup returns CDR1 SGHVS and CDR2 FNYEAQ. The ends lost 1 base at V and 1 base at J; junction bases unmatched: 2. The chain's CDR3 is CASSLVAGGGTDTQYF. The CDR3 nucleotides are TGTGCCAGCAGCTTAGTAGCGGGGGGAGGCACAGATACGCAGTATTTT.

The chain couples TRBV5-1 to TRBJ2-1; 8 positions match TRBD2. With 2 bases clipped from V and 8 bases from J, the junction kept 3 bases outside the gene matches. The CDR3 spans 13 residues. Germline CDR1 SGHRS, CDR2 YFSETQ. CDR3 residues: CASSFRGGDEQFF. The CDR3 DNA is TGCGCCAGCAGCTTTCGGGGGGGCGATGAGCAGTTCTTC. Full variable domain (rest looked up from reference TRBV5-1 and TRBJ2-1): KAGVTQTPRYLIKTRGQQVTLSCSPISGHRSVSWYQQTPGQGLQFLFEYFSETQRNKGNFPGRFSGRQFSNSRSEMNVSTLELGDSALYLCASSFRGGDEQFFGPGTRLTVL.

V usage is TRBV19 and J usage is TRBJ2-3; D gene ambiguous. CDR1 is LNHDA, CDR2 SQIVND, per germline (reference sequence). Trimming left V 3 bases short and J 1 base short, with 11 bases between. This CDR3 has 15 amino acids. The CDR3 reads CASSIIGPRTDTQYF. The CDR3 nucleotides read TGTGCCAGTAGTATTATTGGCCCTCGCACAGATACGCAGTATTTT.

V is TRBV29-1 and J is TRBJ2-7; D possibly corresponds to TRBD2 (5 bases). The CDR3 covers 12 residues. CDR1 is SQVTM and CDR2 is ANQGSEA in the germline V gene. With 4 bases removed from V and 6 bases from J, the gap between germline ends came to 13 bases. CDR3 in amino acids: CSVVPVGAEQYF. The CDR3 coding sequence is TGCAGCGTTGTTCCGGTGGGAGCCGAGCAGTACTTC.

This chain connects TRBV10-3 to TRBJ1-5; 8 bases map to TRBD1. Trimming removed 10 bases from V and 6 bases from J; junction bases left unmatched: 11. Per germline, CDR1 ENHRY and CDR2 SYGVKD. The CDR3 extends over 14 amino acids. CDR3 residues: CASRQGQGGQPQHF. The CDR3 nucleotides are TGTGCCAGCCGACAGGGGCAAGGAGGTCAGCCCCAGCATTTT.

The chain couples TRBV6-4 to TRBJ2-7, with D possibly being TRBD2 (5 bases). The CDR3 sequence is 16 residues long. Germline V gives CDR1 MRHNA, CDR2 SNTAGT. V was pared by 3 bases and J by 4 bases, with 19 bases between. The CDR3 spells CASSEAFPNRGYEQYF. The CDR3 DNA follows: TGTGCCAGCAGTGAAGCCTTTCCGAATCGGGGTTACGAGCAGTACTTC.

The chain employs TRBV27 and TRBJ2-7, with 7 bases matching TRBD1. The CDR3 is made up of 17 amino acids. V gave up 5 bases and J gave up 0 bases; unmatched junction bases: 13. Germline values: CDR1 MNHEY, CDR2 SMNVEV (reference sequence). The CDR3 coding sequence is TGTGCCAGCAGTCCTAACCTCAGGGGGATCAGCTCCTACGAGCAGTACTTC. Residues: CASSPNLRGISSYEQYF.

This chain joins TRBV6-5 and TRBJ2-7; 10 bases are a match to TRBD2. Germline-derived CDR1 and CDR2 are MNHEY and SVGAGI. J was trimmed by 7 bases and V by 1 base; bases with no gene match: 10. The CDR3 length is 16 residues. DNA of the CDR3: TGTGCCAGCAGTTACTTCAAACTAGCGGGGATGGGGGAGCAGTACTTC. Protein sequence: CASSYFKLAGMGEQYF.